This T cell receptor beta chain was found in a study of regulatory T cells in long-lasting Graves disease. Overall study results and limits: Segments TRBV28, TRBJ1-2 and TRBJ2-5 showed preferential usage in persistent disease.

Notes on this clonotype: Its antigen is not identified.

Through Arm-PCR of CDR3 regions and iRepertoire HTBI primers, TCR beta libraries were built. TCRdb reanalysed the multiplex PCR reads using MiXCR and keeps one entry per CDR3 protein. The sample shows about 420,000 distinct CDR3 sequences, about a sixth of them seen only once. Time point described: newly diagnosed GD, antithyroid drugs for less than 3 months. From PBMCs, RNA was extracted and then used to make the TCR library. After removal of 3 bases from V and 6 bases from J, the junction contained 7 bases not matched to a gene. Germline V CDR1 and CDR2: MDHEN, SYDVKM. The length of the CDR3 is 16 residues. The same sample was also studied in work on T cells in Graves' hyperthyroidism and ophthalmopathy. That publication notes: Graves' hyperthyroidism was deemed stable absent ophthalmopathy progression within 18 months. Using the HTBI primer set, a first-round RT-PCR was run on the TCR CDR3.

The source of this sequence is a woman under 30 with Graves disease. This chain links TRBV28 with TRBJ1-5; 11 nucleotides agree with TRBD1. The sample in question was peripheral blood mononuclear cells (PBMCs), obtained at new diagnosis, from a patient treated with antithyroid drugs. The CDR3 nucleotides are TGTGCCAGCAGTTTCCCGGGACAGGGGGTCAGTCAGCCCCAGCATTTT. Translation: CASSFPGQGVSQPQHF.